Below, 29 T cell receptor beta chains from the same sample are listed, as sequenced in a study of identical twins. TCRdb re-analysed the 5' RACE reads in MiXCR, keeping a single row per CDR3 protein. This table has roughly 720,000 distinct CDR3 sequences, 18% appearing once. The same sample was also studied in work on T cells expressing NK-cell markers.

The sequenced material came from PBMCs. All receptors come from a woman between 18 and 29 years old in good health.

A few counts support this clonotype. This chain links TRBV20-1 with TRBJ1-5, with 7 bases matching TRBD1. Trimming at V came to 5 bases and at J to 3 bases, leaving 4 bases not matched to a gene. In germline, CDR1 is DFQATT, CDR2 SNEGSKA (reference sequence). The CDR3 is 13 residues long. The CDR3, as DNA: TGCAGTGCTGCGGACAGGAACAATCAGCCCCAGCATTTT. It yields the protein CSAADRNNQPQHF.

The chain employs TRBV28 and TRBJ2-1; 13 nucleotides align to TRBD2. The CDR3 spans 15 residues. Germline V gene sequence: CDR1 MDHEN, CDR2 SYDVKM. Trimming removed 3 bases from V and 7 bases from J; junction bases left unmatched: 3. CDR3 protein: CASSFGTSGTNEQFF. For the CDR3, the DNA is TGTGCCAGCAGTTTTGGGACTAGCGGGACTAATGAGCAGTTCTTC.

V is TRBV4-2 and J is TRBJ2-5, with D unclear. There are 14 residues in the CDR3. Germline loops: CDR1 LGHNA, CDR2 YNFKEQ. V was pared by 1 base and J by 1 base, with 7 bases between. The CDR3 loop reads CASSQVILQETQYF. In DNA, the CDR3 is TGTGCCAGCAGCCAAGTGATCCTCCAAGAGACCCAGTACTTC.

At least ten counts were recorded for this clonotype. The chain uses TRBV20-1 and TRBJ2-2; D is ambiguous. Between the trimmed V and J ends, which lost 3 bases and 1 base, there was a span of 12 bases. The CDR3 consists of 15 residues. Germline CDR1 reads DFQATT; CDR2 reads SNEGSKA (reference sequence). CDR3 nucleotides: TGCAGTGCTAGGGTCGGGTGGCGGAACACCGGGGAGCTGTTTTTT. It yields the protein CSARVGWRNTGELFF.

The table lists this clonotype with many counts. This CDR3 is CASSLLNTQYF. The DNA of the CDR3 is TGTGCCAGCAGTCTCCTAAATACGCAGTATTTT. The chain joins TRBV7-2 to TRBJ2-3, with unresolved D. Germline V gene sequence: CDR1 SGHTA, CDR2 FQGNSA. V was shortened by 6 bases and J by 7 bases, with 8 bases between the two germline ends. The CDR3 sequence is 11 residues long.

For this clonotype: One junction end does not reproduce the germline sequence, and a read error may be involved. The rearrangement joins TRBV7-2 to TRBJ1-4, with 7 bases lining up with TRBD1. CDR1 and CDR2 (germline): SGHTA, FQGNSA. CDR3 length: 16 residues. The CDR3 loop is CASSSTRTGANVKLFF. CDR3 bases: TGTGCCAGCAGCTCCACTCGGACAGGCGCTAATGTAAAACTGTTTTTT.

The chain joins TRBV27 to TRBJ2-3; the match to TRBD2 covers 7 bases. The germline V gene encodes CDR1 MNHEY and CDR2 SMNVEV (reference sequence). The CDR3 runs to 13 residues. Unmatched junction bases numbered 10, after V lost 10 bases and J lost 6 bases. The CDR3 DNA reads TGTGCCACTCGTAAGGGAGGGGCGGATACGCAGTATTTT. Amino acids: CATRKGGADTQYF.

The chain employs TRBV10-3 and TRBJ2-7; a possible D gene is TRBD1 (6 bases). Trimming shortened V by 4 bases and J by 0 bases, and 10 bases separated the two germline ends. The CDR3 consists of 14 residues. Germline V gene sequence: CDR1 ENHRY, CDR2 SYGVKD. The CDR3 sequence: CAISVTGPSYEQYF. CDR3 DNA: TGTGCCATCAGTGTAACAGGGCCCTCCTACGAGCAGTACTTC.

CDR3: CASKRGGTGHNEQFF. The CDR3 DNA reads TGTGCCAGCAAACGAGGGGGGACAGGGCACAATGAGCAGTTCTTC. This chain joins TRBV27 and TRBJ2-1; 9 bases agree with TRBD1. V gave up 7 bases and J gave up 5 bases; unmatched junction bases: 9. The CDR3 totals 15 residues. Looked up from germline, CDR1 is MNHEY and CDR2 is SMNVEV (reference sequence).

A few counts support this clonotype. The chain recombines TRBV6-5 with TRBJ2-7; 8 nucleotides line up with TRBD1. This CDR3 contains 15 residues. Losses at the gene ends were 2 bases for V and 2 bases for J; bases not matched to a gene: 5. Germline values: CDR1 MNHEY, CDR2 SVGAGI. CDR3 sequence: CASSYTDRGAYEQYF. DNA of the CDR3: TGTGCCAGCAGTTACACCGACAGGGGAGCCTACGAGCAGTACTTC.

The J gene is TRBJ1-4, the V gene TRBV12-3 or TRBV12-4; D is unclear. This CDR3 contains 11 residues. Trimming pared 6 bases from V and 8 bases from J, leaving 7 bases between. CDR3 in DNA: TGTGCCAGCAGCATGACGGAAAAACTGTTTTTT. It yields the protein CASSMTEKLFF.

The gene calls are TRBV7-9 and TRBJ2-5; a weak D match, TRBD2 (6 bases). CDR1 and CDR2 (germline): SEHNR, FQNEAQ (reference sequence). Trimming left V 11 bases short and J 3 bases short, with 7 bases between. The CDR3 spans 10 residues. CDR3 DNA sequence: TGTGCCGGAGGGGAAGAGACCCAGTACTTC. As protein: CAGGEETQYF.

The sample holds a few counts of this clonotype. The rearrangement uses TRBV27 and TRBJ2-2, with 7 bases identical to TRBD1. The V segment lost 7 bases and the J segment 8 bases; nucleotides outside the gene matches: 16. This CDR3 spans 16 amino acids. CDR1 MNHEY and CDR2 SMNVEV come from the germline V gene (reference sequence). The CDR3, as DNA: TGTGCCAGCACCGTAATACTGACAGGGCATGCTGGGGAGCTGTTTTTT. Its protein product is CASTVILTGHAGELFF.

V and J are TRBV20-1 and TRBJ2-7, with TRBD2 matching 7 bases. V trimming: 8 bases; J trimming: 4 bases; junction bases outside the gene matches: 14. Germline CDR1 is DFQATT and CDR2 is SNEGSKA (reference sequence). This CDR3 comprises 14 residues. The CDR3 loop reads CSLGGRTSMYEQYF. As DNA, the CDR3 is TGCAGTCTGGGGGGGAGGACTAGTATGTACGAGCAGTACTTC.

V gene TRBV7-8 combines with J gene TRBJ2-5; a weak D match, TRBD2 (5 bases). The length of the CDR3 is 14 residues. V lost 4 bases and J 5 bases, leaving 14 bases between the germline ends. Germline V gene lookup returns CDR1 SGHVS and CDR2 FQNEAQ. In DNA form, the CDR3 reads TGTGCCAGCAGCTCGACGGGATGGTGGGAGACCCAGTACTTC. Its protein is CASSSTGWWETQYF.

This chain joins TRBV12-3 or TRBV12-4 and TRBJ2-7, with 7 positions matching TRBD1. J gave up 2 bases and V 7 bases, and 5 bases lay outside the gene matches. The CDR3 runs to 13 residues. CDR3 DNA sequence: TGTGCCAGCACGCCGGGACAGACCTACGAGCAGTACTTC. Translating it yields CASTPGQTYEQYF.

V and J are TRBV12-3 or TRBV12-4 and TRBJ2-5, with 12 bases matching TRBD2. The CDR3 covers 18 residues. DNA for the CDR3: TGTACCTGCAGTCACCAACCCGGGACTAGCGGGTTACAAGAGACCCAGTACTTC. This encodes CTCSHQPGTSGLQETQYF.

The gene calls are TRBV9 and TRBJ1-1, with TRBD1 as a possible D gene (6 bases). The CDR3 totals 16 residues. Germline V lookup: CDR1 SGDLS, CDR2 YYNGEE. Trimming took off 0 bases at V and 5 bases at J, with 17 bases between the two ends. CDR3 bases: TGTGCCAGCAGCGTAGCCTCTACAATCAGGGGAACTGAAGCTTTCTTT. It yields the protein CASSVASTIRGTEAFF.

The chain employs TRBV6-1 and TRBJ2-3, with 15 bases aligning to TRBD2. V dropped 6 bases and J dropped 6; count of bases not matched to a gene: 4. This CDR3 region has 15 residues. CDR1 is MNHNS and CDR2 is SASEGT in the germline V gene. The CDR3 DNA reads as TGTGCCAGCAGACCCGGGACTAGCGGGGGGGATACGCAGTATTTT. It is translated as CASRPGTSGGDTQYF.

Ten or more counts support this clonotype. The rearrangement uses TRBV12-3 or TRBV12-4 and TRBJ1-1; D is unresolved. The length of the CDR3 is 14 residues. V was trimmed by 6 bases and J by 0 bases, leaving 11 bases between them. The CDR3 reads CASRPQLMNTEAFF. Written as DNA, the CDR3 is TGTGCCAGCAGACCCCAGCTTATGAACACTGAAGCTTTCTTT.

V and J are TRBV5-1 and TRBJ2-7; TRBD1 might be the D (5 bases). CDR3 length: 13 residues. The V and J ends lost 3 bases and 3 bases respectively, with 10 bases between them. Germline CDR1 and CDR2: SGHRS and YFSETQ. The CDR3 bases are TGCGCCAGCAGCTCCCGACAGAACTACGAGCAGTACTTC. Its protein is CASSSRQNYEQYF.

This chain connects TRBV20-1 to TRBJ2-5; TRBD2 matches 7 bases. The CDR3 runs to 14 residues. Per germline, CDR1 DFQATT and CDR2 SNEGSKA (reference sequence). With V trimmed by 6 bases and J by 5 bases, 12 bases remained unmatched. DNA for the CDR3: TGCAGTGCAGGGGATTATGGGGGAGGGGAGACCCAGTACTTC. It specifies CSAGDYGGGETQYF.

This clonotype was observed a handful of times. The chain recombines TRBV20-1 with TRBJ1-1; TRBD1 agrees at 7 bases. Germline V gene data show CDR1 as DFQATT and CDR2 as SNEGSKA (reference sequence). The CDR3 sequence is 13 residues long. Germline trimming cut 5 bases from V and 0 bases from J; bases unmatched to any gene: 3. CDR3 sequence: CSAGTVMNTEAFF. CDR3 DNA sequence: TGCAGTGCTGGGACAGTTATGAACACTGAAGCTTTCTTT.

This clonotype appeared a few times. The V gene is TRBV20-1, the J gene TRBJ2-2, with TRBD2 matching 7 bases. CDR1 and CDR2 from the germline V gene are DFQATT and SNEGSKA (reference sequence). With V trimmed by 0 bases and J by 1 base, 8 bases remained unmatched. This CDR3 contains 17 residues. CDR3 in DNA: TGCAGTGCTAGAGATCGTGCCGCTAGCGGGAACACCGGGGAGCTGTTTTTT. This translates into CSARDRAASGNTGELFF.

The V and J genes are TRBV20-1 and TRBJ2-1, with D possibly TRBD1 on 6 matching bases. Trimming left V 0 bases short and J 8 bases short, with 17 bases between. The length of the CDR3 is 15 residues. Germline loops: CDR1 DFQATT, CDR2 SNEGSKA (reference sequence). The CDR3 region is CSARDSGSPGDEQFF. Written as DNA, the CDR3 is TGCAGTGCTAGAGATTCTGGCAGCCCAGGGGATGAGCAGTTCTTC.

The CDR3 bases are TGTGCCAGCTCACCCCTACGGGACAGGTCCGCCTACGAGCAGTACTTC. Translation gives CASSPLRDRSAYEQYF. The chain is built from TRBV18 and TRBJ2-7; 8 bases map to TRBD1. Germline V gene sequence: CDR1 KGHSH, CDR2 LQKENI. Germline trimming cut 3 bases from V and 2 bases from J; bases unmatched to any gene: 9. The CDR3 sequence is 16 residues long.

This rearrangement joins TRBV29-1 to TRBJ2-7, with 11 positions matching TRBD2. The CDR3 contains 14 residues. Germline V lookup: CDR1 SQVTM, CDR2 ANQGSEA. V shed 2 bases and J 4 bases; nucleotides not matched to a gene: 4. The CDR3 DNA follows: TGCAGCGTTGAAACTAGCGGGAGAGATTACGAGCAGTACTTC. It yields the protein CSVETSGRDYEQYF.

This sequence joins TRBV5-1 and TRBJ2-3, with 12 bases aligning to TRBD2. This CDR3 is 14 amino acids long. The germline gives CDR1 SGHRS, CDR2 YFSETQ. V gave up 4 bases and J gave up 7 bases; unmatched junction bases: 4. The CDR3 loop is CASSQTSGSYTQYF. The CDR3, as DNA: TGCGCCAGCAGCCAGACTAGCGGGAGTTATACGCAGTATTTT.

The genes are TRBV19 and TRBJ2-1; D gene unclear. V was clipped by 7 bases and J by 1 base, with 14 bases between them. This CDR3 has 15 residues. Germline V gene data show CDR1 as LNHDA and CDR2 as SQIVND (reference sequence). The CDR3 bases are TGTGCCAGTACCAGAAGTAAAGGGTCCTACAATGAGCAGTTCTTC. This sequence encodes CASTRSKGSYNEQFF.